This T cell receptor (beta chain) was sequenced during a study of cytotoxic CD8 clonotypes in ibrutinib-treated CLL. Study in general: Response specimens were obtained following a median treatment duration of roughly 12 months, with a range of 6 to 36.

This clone was seen a single time. The antigen is unknown. CDR3 length: 15 residues. V shed 4 bases, J shed 3 bases, and the junction held 9 bases outside the gene matches. Germline-derived CDR1 and CDR2 are SGHRS and YFSETQ. Libraries were prepared by immunoSEQ multiplex PCR; TCRdb keeps only in-frame clonotypes and omits some of them. The sample yields about 140,000 clones, about 84% seen once. Study-level findings and limits: A difference in sampling times existed between sustained-remission and progressing patients. Baseline clonality, above age-matched healthy donor levels, tracked circulating CD8+ T-cell counts. Rare overall, public clonotypes shrank or held steady under therapy.

The clonotype was recovered from a human donor with chronic lymphocytic leukemia. The rearrangement uses TRBV5-1 and TRBJ2-7, with 8 bases aligning to TRBD1. The specimen was PBMCs, collected after 36 months of ibrutinib treatment. The CDR3 DNA reads as TGCGCCAGCAGCGTGGAGGACAGGGTAGACTACGAGCAGTACTTC. Amino acids: CASSVEDRVDYEQYF.